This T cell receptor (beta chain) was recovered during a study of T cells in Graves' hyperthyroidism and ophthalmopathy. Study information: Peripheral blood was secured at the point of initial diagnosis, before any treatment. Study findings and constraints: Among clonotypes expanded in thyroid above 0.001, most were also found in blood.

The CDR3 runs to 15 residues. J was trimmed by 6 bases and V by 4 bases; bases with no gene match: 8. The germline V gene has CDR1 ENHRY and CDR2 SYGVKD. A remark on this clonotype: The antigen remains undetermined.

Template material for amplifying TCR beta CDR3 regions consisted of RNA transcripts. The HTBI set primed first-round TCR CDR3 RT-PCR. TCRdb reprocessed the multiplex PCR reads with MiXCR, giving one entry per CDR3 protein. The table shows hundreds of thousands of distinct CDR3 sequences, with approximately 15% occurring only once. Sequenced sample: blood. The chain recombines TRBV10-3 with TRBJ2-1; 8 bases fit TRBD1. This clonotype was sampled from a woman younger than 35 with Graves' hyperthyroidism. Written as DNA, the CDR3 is TGTGCCATCAGTGGGGGGACAGGATACGCCAATGAGCAGTTCTTC. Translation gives CAISGGTGYANEQFF.